These T cell receptor beta chains were read from a single sample in a study of blood T cells in healthy people across ages. A single record per CDR3 protein comes from TCRdb applying MiXCR to the 5' RACE reads. The sample consists of over 1,500,000 distinct CDR3 sequences, roughly two fifths of them appearing once. Sample: blood. These receptors all stem from a human donor in good health. Both conserved end residues are part of each CDR3. The D gene is left open where the match is weak. Size values are once, few and many counts, or a class for expanded clones, and some rows have none.

j_call: TRBJ1-2
d_call: TRBD1
v_call: TRBV27
clone_size: few
cdr3_length: 13
cdr3_nt: TGTGCCAGCAGCTACGGGACAGGGTCTGTCTACACCTTC
cdr3_aa: CASSYGTGSVYTF

j_call: TRBJ2-1
d_call: NA
v_call: TRBV7-9
clone_size: few
cdr3_length: 14
cdr3_nt: TGTGCCAGCAATCAGGGGCCCACCTACAATGAGCAGTTCTTC
cdr3_aa: CASNQGPTYNEQFF

j_call: TRBJ2-1
d_call: TRBD2
v_call: TRBV6-5
clone_size: NA
cdr3_length: 16
cdr3_nt: TGTGCCAGCAGTTACGGACTAGCGGGGGAGTACAATGAGCAGTTCTTC
cdr3_aa: CASSYGLAGEYNEQFF

j_call: TRBJ2-5
d_call: NA
v_call: TRBV20-1
clone_size: once
cdr3_length: 14
cdr3_nt: TGCAGTGCTAGAGATTATAGCGGCCCAGGGACCCAGTACTTC
cdr3_aa: CSARDYSGPGTQYF

j_call: TRBJ2-3
d_call: TRBD1
v_call: TRBV25-1
clone_size: NA
cdr3_length: 21
cdr3_nt: TGTGCCAGCAGTGAAGGAACGCATACCATCTTCAGGGGGCGAAGCACAGATACGCAGTATTTT
cdr3_aa: CASSEGTHTIFRGRSTDTQYF

j_call: TRBJ1-5
d_call: NA
v_call: TRBV7-2
clone_size: NA
cdr3_length: 14
cdr3_nt: TGTGCCAGCAGCTTAGTGCCAGAGAATCAGCCCCAGCATTTT
cdr3_aa: CASSLVPENQPQHF

j_call: TRBJ1-2
d_call: NA
v_call: TRBV27
clone_size: many
cdr3_length: 15
cdr3_nt: TGTGCCAGCAGTTCGGCAGAATCGTATTCTTATGGCTACACCTTC
cdr3_aa: CASSSAESYSYGYTF

j_call: TRBJ1-2
d_call: NA
v_call: TRBV12-3/TRBV12-4
clone_size: few
cdr3_length: 16
cdr3_nt: TGTGCCAGCAGTTTAATCCAGGAATTAGGTCTGTATGGCTACACCTTC
cdr3_aa: CASSLIQELGLYGYTF

j_call: TRBJ1-2
d_call: TRBD1
v_call: TRBV9
clone_size: few
cdr3_length: 16
cdr3_nt: TGTGCCAGCAGCGCGCGAACAGGGGAATCTAACTATGGCTACACCTTC
cdr3_aa: CASSARTGESNYGYTF

j_call: TRBJ2-7
d_call: TRBD2
v_call: TRBV4-3
clone_size: few
cdr3_length: 15
cdr3_nt: TGCGCCAGCAGCGAACTAGCGGGGGGTCCCCACGAGCAGTACTTC
cdr3_aa: CASSELAGGPHEQYF

j_call: TRBJ2-7
d_call: TRBD1
v_call: TRBV4-3
clone_size: few
cdr3_length: 16
cdr3_nt: TGCGCCAGCAGCCAAGAATACAGGGGGCTACGGCGCGAGCAGTACTTC
cdr3_aa: CASSQEYRGLRREQYF

j_call: TRBJ2-6
d_call: NA
v_call: TRBV3-1
clone_size: NA
cdr3_length: 17
cdr3_nt: TGTGCCAGCAGCCAAGAGGGGACTTCCTCTGGGGCCAACGTCCTGACTTTC
cdr3_aa: CASSQEGTSSGANVLTF

j_call: TRBJ1-6
d_call: NA
v_call: TRBV9
clone_size: few
cdr3_length: 16
cdr3_nt: TGTGCCAGCAGCGCCTCACAACTTGCTAAGAATTCACCCCTCCACTTT
cdr3_aa: CASSASQLAKNSPLHF